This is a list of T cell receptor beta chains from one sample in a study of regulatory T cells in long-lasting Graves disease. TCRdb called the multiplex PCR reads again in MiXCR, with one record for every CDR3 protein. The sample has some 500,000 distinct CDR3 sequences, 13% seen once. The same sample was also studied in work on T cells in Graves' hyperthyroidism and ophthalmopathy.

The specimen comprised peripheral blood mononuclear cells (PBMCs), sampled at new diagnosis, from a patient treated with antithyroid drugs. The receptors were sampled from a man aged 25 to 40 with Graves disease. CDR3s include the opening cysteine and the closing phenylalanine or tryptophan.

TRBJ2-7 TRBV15 CATSRVAFAYEQYF
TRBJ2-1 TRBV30 CAWSPKGGNEQFF
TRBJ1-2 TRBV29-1 CSAKYRLNYGYTF
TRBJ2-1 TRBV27 CASSSNVAPLGYNEQFF
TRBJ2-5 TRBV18 CASSPGATQETQYF
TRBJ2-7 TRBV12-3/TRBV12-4 CASSLGGTSGSREQYF
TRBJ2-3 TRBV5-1 CASSLLSLAAGDTQYF
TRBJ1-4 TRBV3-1 CASSPASVPNEKLFF
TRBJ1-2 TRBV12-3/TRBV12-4 CASTPDRRNYGYTF
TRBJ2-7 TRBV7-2 CASSRFVSYEQYF
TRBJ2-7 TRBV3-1 CAISRGFGGEQYF
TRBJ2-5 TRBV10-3 CAISAGTGVETQYF
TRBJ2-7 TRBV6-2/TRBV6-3 CASSYGTDYEQYF
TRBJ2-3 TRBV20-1 CSARETGTDTQYF
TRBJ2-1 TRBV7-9 CASSLLPGKNPNEQFF
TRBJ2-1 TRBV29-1 CSVAKSDYNEQFF
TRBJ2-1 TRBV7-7 CASSDREGALGEQFF
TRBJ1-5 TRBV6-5 CASSYSMGVGQPQHF
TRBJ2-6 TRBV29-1 CSAQGGAGANVLTF
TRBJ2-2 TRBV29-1 CSGLLTSGVWTGELFF
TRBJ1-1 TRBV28 CASSPTGTSEAFF
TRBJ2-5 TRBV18 CASSPLRAETQYF
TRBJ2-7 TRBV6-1 CASTATSGAEYEQYF
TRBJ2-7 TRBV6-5 CASSYGTTYEQYF
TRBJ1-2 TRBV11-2 CASRAPGVGGYTF
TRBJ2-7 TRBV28 CAILDRPFYEQYF
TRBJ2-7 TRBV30 CAWSVQLAGAEYEQYF
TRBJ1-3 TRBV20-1 CSATPGGLSGNTIYF
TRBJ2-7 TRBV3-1 CASSQATDSSYEQYF
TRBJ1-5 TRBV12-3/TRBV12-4 CASSLDRRNQPQHF
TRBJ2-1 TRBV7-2 CASSQTSGSINEQFF
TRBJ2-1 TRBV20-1 CSASRPRGLANEQFF
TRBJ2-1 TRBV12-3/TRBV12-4 CAIGGASASSYNEQFF
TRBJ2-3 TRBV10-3 CAISGGRASTDTQYF
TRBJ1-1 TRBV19 CASSRRPESEAFF
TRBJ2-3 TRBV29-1 CSVEAWLRTSGRDTQYF
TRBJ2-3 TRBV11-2 CASSLGRSPTDTQYF
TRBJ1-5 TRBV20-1 CSASRQGGSQPQHF
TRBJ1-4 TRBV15 CATSSSGGRGYEKLFF
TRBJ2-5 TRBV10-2 CASIDLGGMETQYF
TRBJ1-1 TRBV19 CASSITVDTEAFF
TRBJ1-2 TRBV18 CASSPQGYYGYTF
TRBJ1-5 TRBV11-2 CASSLGTRGAVNQPQHF
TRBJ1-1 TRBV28 CASRLPTGAEAFF